The source of this TCR beta chain is a study of cytotoxic CD8 clonotypes in ibrutinib-treated CLL. Concerning this clone itself: The antigen is unknown.

The data were produced by immunoSEQ multiplex PCR, yet TCRdb's version contains in-frame clones alone and is incomplete. The sample has about 160,000 clones; roughly 77% are singletons. The CDR3 consists of 15 residues. V was clipped by 1 base and J by 2 bases, with 10 bases between them. CDR1 LNHNV and CDR2 YYDKDF come from the germline V gene (reference sequence). Study results and caveats: Investigators sampled sustained-remission and progressing patients at differing times.

The chain employs TRBV15 and TRBJ2-3; D is tentatively TRBD1 or TRBD2 (5 bases each). The material was PBMCs, obtained after 12 months of ibrutinib treatment. The source is a human donor with chronic lymphocytic leukemia. CDR3 sequence: CATSRGGGITDTQYF. CDR3 nucleotides: TGTGCCACCAGCAGAGGTGGGGGAATCACAGATACGCAGTATTTT.